This paragraph reports one TCR beta chain. The antigen it recognizes is unknown. No per-base quality is available; no much larger clone lies one base away. This specimen belongs to a study of PD-L1 blockade in urothelial cancer (dated by TCRdb to 2016 to 2017). Background for the entire study: All patients started therapy around 2014 and received atezolizumab 1,200 mg intravenously every 3 weeks. A median of about 140,000 T cells and approximately 83,000 unique TCRs was obtained from blood samples, and a median clonality of 0.080 was observed. About nine tenths of the roughly 29 patients were identified as males with urothelial cancer of bladder origin, and a prior smoking history was reported by 18 of 29 patients. Durable clinical benefit was achieved by nine patients and was not achieved by 20 patients. Patients had an ECOG performance status of 0 or 1 and had received between 0 and 3 prior chemotherapy regimens. Over 28 patients had pretreatment blood TCR-seq, roughly 25 had at least one posttreatment blood collection, and roughly 25 had tumor TCR-seq. Blood samples were analyzed 3 weeks after the start of treatment (second dose) and 6 weeks after the start of treatment. TCR sequencing covered pretreatment tumor samples and matched, serially collected peripheral blood taken before and after atezolizumab treatment. In the same patients who had TCR sequencing, pretreatment tumors also underwent whole exome sequencing and RNA sequencing. Durable clinical benefit was defined as a progression-free survival longer than 6 months, and TCR features were additionally tested against progression-free survival and overall survival. The study was an exploratory multi-omic analysis of somatic, immune and clinical correlates of response to PD-L1 blockade with atezolizumab in urothelial cancer.

The intended sense of this specimen's time point label: pretreatment peripheral blood. The cohort comprised roughly 30 patients with locally advanced or metastatic urothelial carcinoma treated at Memorial Sloan Kettering on a trial protocol. Peripheral blood mononuclear cells were collected pretreatment and during treatment, with between 1 and 8 total time points obtained per patient. The Qiagen DNeasy Blood extraction kit was used to purify genomic DNA from total PBMCs and tumor samples. PBMCs were collected pretreatment and during treatment, and were isolated and stored as previously described. Inclusive of the bounding cysteine and phenylalanine, the CDR3 is 13 residues long. The retained sequence is limited to the CDR3, 39 bases, with the frame set at the first base. V lost 3 bases and J lost 9 bases, and the count of bases not matched to a germline gene is 5. According to the germline V gene, CDR1 reads KGHSH and CDR2 reads LQKENI.

To estimate absolute template abundance from read counts, synthetic TCR analog templates were spiked into each PCR. Using the immunoSEQ assay, TCRbeta CDR3 regions were amplified from genomic DNA with bias-controlled V and J gene primers. Sequencing of rearranged TCRbeta segments was done at approximately 20X coverage. The original pipeline was this. Clustering was used to correct sequencing errors, and CDR3s were annotated against IMGT so that V, D and J genes could be assigned. Downstream analyses used only productive TCRbeta rearrangements and left out out-of-frame or stop-codon sequences. Clonality was computed as one minus Shannon entropy normalized by the log of the number of unique productive sequences. Fisher's exact test with Benjamini-Hochberg correction, using a cutoff of adjusted p below 0.01, was how clones that differed between time points or between blood and tumor were identified. The clones in this table, taken by TCRdb from immuneACCESS, are in-frame only. Not every clone is retained; where verified, under half of the shortfall comes from an unresolved V gene, and the cause of the rest is unknown. The D gene and trimming were derived from the DNA, and the V and J assignments and clone size from that table. The sample table shows some 74,000 clones, and 85% are seen once. More than 6.5% of the sample is held by the ten biggest clonotypes.

Study-wide conclusions, independent of this receptor: Improved progression-free and overall survival was associated with having pretreatment peripheral blood TCR clonality below the median. Greater expansion of tumor-associated TCR clones in peripheral blood 3 weeks after the start of treatment was observed in patients with durable benefit (n of about 24, p = 0.022). Because the sample size was small (n ≈ 30) and many exploratory analyses were performed, the results are intended to be hypothesis-generating.

The receptor's source is a man aged 40-49 years with urothelial cancer. This specimen was PBMCs, taken around atezolizumab (anti-PD-L1) treatment. The V and J segments used are TRBV18 and TRBJ2-1, and TRBD2 aligns with 7 junction nucleotides. The CDR3 protein is CASSPAREGEQFF. The nucleotides are TGTGCCAGCTCACCGGCCAGGGAGGGTGAGCAGTTCTTC.